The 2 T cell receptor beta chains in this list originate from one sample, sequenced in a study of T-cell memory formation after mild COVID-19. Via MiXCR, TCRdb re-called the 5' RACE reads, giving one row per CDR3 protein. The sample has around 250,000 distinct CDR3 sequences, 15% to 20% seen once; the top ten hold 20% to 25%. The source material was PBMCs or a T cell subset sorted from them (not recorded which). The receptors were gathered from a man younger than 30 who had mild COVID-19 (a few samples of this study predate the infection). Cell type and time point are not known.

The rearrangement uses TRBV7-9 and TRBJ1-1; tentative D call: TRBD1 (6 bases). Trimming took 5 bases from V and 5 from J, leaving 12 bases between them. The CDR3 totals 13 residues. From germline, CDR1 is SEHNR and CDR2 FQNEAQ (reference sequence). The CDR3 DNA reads TGTGCCAGCAGCCTATCCGACAGGACTGAAGCTTTCTTT. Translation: CASSLSDRTEAFF.

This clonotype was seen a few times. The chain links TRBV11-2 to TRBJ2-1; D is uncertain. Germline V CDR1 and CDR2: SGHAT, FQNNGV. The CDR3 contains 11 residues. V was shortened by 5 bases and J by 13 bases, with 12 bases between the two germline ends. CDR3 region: CASSRGLIQFF. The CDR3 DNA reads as TGTGCCAGCAGCAGAGGCCTTATACAGTTCTTC.